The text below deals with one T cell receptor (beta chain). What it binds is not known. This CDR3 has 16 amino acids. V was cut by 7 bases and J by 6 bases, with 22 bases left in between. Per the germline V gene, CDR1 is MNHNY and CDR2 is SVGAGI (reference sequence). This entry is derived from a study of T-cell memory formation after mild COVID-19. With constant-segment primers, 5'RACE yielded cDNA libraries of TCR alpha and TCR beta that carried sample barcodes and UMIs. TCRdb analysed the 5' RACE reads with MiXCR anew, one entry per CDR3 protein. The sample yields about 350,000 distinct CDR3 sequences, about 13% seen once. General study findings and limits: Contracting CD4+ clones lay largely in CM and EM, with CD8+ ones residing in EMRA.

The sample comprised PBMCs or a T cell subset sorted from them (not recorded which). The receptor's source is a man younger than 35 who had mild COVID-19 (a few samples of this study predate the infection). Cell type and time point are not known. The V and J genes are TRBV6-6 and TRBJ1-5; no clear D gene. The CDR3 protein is CASTHRRGLARQPQHF. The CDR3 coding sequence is TGTGCCAGCACCCACCGGCGGGGTTTAGCTCGTCAGCCCCAGCATTTT.